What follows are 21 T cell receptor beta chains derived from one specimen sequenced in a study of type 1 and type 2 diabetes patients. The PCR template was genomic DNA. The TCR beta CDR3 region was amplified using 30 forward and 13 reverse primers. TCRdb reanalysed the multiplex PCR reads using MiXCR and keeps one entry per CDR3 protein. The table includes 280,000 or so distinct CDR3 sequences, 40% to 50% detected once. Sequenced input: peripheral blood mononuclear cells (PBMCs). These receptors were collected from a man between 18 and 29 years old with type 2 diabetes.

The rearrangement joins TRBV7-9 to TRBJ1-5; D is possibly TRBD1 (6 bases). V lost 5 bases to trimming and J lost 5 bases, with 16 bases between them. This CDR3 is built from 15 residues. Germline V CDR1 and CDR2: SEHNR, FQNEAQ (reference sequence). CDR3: CASSQVVAGDQPQHF. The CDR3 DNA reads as TGTGCCAGCAGCCAAGTCGTAGCAGGGGATCAGCCCCAGCATTTT.

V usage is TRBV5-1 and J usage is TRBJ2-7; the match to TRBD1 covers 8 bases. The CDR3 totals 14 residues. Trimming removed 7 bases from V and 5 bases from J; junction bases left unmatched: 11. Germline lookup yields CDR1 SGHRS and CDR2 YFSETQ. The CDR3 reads CASGMTGDLNEQYF. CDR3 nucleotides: TGCGCCAGCGGTATGACAGGGGATTTAAACGAGCAGTACTTC.

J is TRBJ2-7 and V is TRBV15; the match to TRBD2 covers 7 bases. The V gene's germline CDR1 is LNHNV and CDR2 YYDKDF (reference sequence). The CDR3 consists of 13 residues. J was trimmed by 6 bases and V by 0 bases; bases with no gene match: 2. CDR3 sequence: CATSREAGFEQYF. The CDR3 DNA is TGTGCCACCAGCAGAGAAGCGGGATTCGAGCAGTACTTC.

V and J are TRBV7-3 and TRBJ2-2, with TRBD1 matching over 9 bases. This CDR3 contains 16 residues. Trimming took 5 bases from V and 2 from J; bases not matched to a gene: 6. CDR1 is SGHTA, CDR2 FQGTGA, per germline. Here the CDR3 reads CASSTYRGRNTGELFF. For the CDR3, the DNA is TGTGCCAGCAGCACATACAGGGGGCGCAACACCGGGGAGCTGTTTTTT.

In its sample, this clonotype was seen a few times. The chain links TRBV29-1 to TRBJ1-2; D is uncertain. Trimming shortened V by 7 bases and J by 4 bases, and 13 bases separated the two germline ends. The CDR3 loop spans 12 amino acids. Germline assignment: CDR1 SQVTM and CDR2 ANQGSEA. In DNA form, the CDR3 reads TGCAGCGCCCTTAAGACCTCCTATGGCTACACCTTC. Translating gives CSALKTSYGYTF.

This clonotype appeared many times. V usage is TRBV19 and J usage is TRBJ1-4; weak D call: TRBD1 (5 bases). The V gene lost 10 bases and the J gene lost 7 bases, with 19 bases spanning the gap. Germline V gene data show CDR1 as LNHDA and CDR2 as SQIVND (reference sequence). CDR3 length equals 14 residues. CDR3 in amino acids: CATAPTGWSEKLFF. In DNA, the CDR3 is TGTGCCACCGCCCCAACAGGTTGGAGTGAAAAACTGTTTTTT.

The CDR3 sequence is CATSEGTSGGTDTQYF. The DNA for the CDR3 is TGTGCCACCTCGGAAGGGACTAGCGGGGGGACTGATACGCAGTATTTT. The rearrangement links TRBV15 to TRBJ2-3, with 15 bases fitting TRBD2. The CDR3 runs to 16 residues. Germline V gene sequence: CDR1 LNHNV, CDR2 YYDKDF (reference sequence). V was pared by 8 bases and J by 6 bases, with 9 bases of the junction left unmatched.

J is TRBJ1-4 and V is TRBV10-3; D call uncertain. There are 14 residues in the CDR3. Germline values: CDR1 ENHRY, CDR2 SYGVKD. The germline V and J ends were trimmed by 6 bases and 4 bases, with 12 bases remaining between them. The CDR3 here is CAIRKDGRNEKLFF. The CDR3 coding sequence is TGTGCCATCAGGAAAGACGGTCGTAATGAAAAACTGTTTTTT.

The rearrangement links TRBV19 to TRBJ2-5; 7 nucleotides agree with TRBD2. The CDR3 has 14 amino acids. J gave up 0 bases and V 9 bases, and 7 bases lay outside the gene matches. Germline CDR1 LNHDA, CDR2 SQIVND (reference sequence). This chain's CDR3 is CASSSSGNQETQYF. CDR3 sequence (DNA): TGTGCCAGCAGTTCTAGCGGCAACCAAGAGACCCAGTACTTC.

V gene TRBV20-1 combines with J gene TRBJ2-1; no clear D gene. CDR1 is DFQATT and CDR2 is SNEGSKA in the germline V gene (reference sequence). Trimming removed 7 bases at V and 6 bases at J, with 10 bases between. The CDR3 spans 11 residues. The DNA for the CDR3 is TGCAGTGAGGACCTAGGCAATGAGCAGTTCTTC. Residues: CSEDLGNEQFF.

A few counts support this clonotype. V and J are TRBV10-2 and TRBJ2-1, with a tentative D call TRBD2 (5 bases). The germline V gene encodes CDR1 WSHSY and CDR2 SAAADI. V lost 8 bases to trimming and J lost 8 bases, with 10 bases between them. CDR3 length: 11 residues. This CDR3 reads CASRAGHEQFF. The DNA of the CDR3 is TGCGCCAGCCGGGCGGGCCATGAGCAGTTCTTC.

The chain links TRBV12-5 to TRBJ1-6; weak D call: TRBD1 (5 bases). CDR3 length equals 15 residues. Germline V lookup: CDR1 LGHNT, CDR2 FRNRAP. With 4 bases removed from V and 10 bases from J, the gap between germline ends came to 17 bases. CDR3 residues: CASGYWGGRESPLHF. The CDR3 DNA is TGTGCTAGTGGTTATTGGGGGGGGAGAGAGTCACCCCTCCACTTT. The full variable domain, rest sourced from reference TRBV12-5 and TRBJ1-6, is DARVTQTPRHKVTEMGQEVTMRCQPILGHNTVFWYRQTMMQGLELLAYFRNRAPLDDSGMPKDRFSAEMPDATLATLKIQPSEPRDSAVYFCASGYWGGRESPLHFGNGTRLTVT.

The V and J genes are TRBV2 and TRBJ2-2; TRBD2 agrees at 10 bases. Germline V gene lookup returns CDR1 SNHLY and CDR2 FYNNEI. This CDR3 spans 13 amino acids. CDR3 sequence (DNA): TGTGCAGCGGGAGGGCACGGCACCGGGGAGCTGTTTTTT. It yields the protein CAAGGHGTGELFF.

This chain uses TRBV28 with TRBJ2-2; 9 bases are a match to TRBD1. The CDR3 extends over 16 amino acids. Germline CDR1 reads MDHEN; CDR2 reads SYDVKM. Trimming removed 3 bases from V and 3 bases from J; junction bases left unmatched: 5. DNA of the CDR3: TGTGCCAGCAGTTTCGTGTGGACAGGGGACACCGGGGAGCTGTTTTTT. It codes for CASSFVWTGDTGELFF. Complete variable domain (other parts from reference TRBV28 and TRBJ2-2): DVKVTQSSRYLVKRTGEKVFLECVQDMDHENMFWYRQDPGLGLRLIYFSYDVKMKEKGDIPEGYSVSREKKERFSLILESASTNQTSMYLCASSFVWTGDTGELFFGEGSRLTVL.

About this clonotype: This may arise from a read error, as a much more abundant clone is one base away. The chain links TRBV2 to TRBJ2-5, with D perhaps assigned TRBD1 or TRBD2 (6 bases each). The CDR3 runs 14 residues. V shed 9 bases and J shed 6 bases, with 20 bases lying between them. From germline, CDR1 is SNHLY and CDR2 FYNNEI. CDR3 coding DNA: TGTGCCAGGCGACACAGGGCGGGGAAGAAGACCCAGTACTTC. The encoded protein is CARRHRAGKKTQYF.

Here the CDR3 reads CASSQDQIMNTEAFF. CDR3 coding DNA: TGCGCCAGCAGCCAAGATCAGATAATGAACACTGAAGCTTTCTTT. J is TRBJ1-1 and V is TRBV4-3; no reliable D call. Germline V CDR1 and CDR2: LGHNA, YSLEER. V was clipped by 0 bases and J by 0 bases, with 8 bases between them. CDR3 length: 15 amino acids.

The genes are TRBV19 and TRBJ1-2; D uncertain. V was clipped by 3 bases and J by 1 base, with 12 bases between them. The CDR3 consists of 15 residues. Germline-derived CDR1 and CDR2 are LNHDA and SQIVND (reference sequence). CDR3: CASSILAGFNYGYTF. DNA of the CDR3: TGTGCCAGTAGTATCTTGGCAGGATTTAACTATGGCTACACCTTC.

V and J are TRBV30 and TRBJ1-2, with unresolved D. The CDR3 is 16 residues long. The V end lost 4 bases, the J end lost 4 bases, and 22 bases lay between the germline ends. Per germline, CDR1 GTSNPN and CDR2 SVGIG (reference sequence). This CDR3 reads CAWTLLALGVGYGYTF. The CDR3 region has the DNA TGTGCCTGGACCTTGCTCGCCCTGGGTGTTGGCTATGGCTACACCTTC.

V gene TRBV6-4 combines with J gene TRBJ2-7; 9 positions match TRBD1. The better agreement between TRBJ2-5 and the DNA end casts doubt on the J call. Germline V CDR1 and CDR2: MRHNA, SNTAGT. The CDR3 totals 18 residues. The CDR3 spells CASSAIGTGRDVQETQYF. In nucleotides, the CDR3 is TGTGCCAGCAGTGCGATTGGGACAGGGAGAGATGTACAGGAGACCCAGTACTTC.

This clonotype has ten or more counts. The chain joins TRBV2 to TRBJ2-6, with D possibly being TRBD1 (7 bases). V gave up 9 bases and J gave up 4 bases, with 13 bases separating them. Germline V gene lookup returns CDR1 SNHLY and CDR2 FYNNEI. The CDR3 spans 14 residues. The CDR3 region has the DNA TGTGCCAGGGAGGGGGCAGCAGGGGCCAACGTCCTGACTTTC. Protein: CAREGAAGANVLTF.

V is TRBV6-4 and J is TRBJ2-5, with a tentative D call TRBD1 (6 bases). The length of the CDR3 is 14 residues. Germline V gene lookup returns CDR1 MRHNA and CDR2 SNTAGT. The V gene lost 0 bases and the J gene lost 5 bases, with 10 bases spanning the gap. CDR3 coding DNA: TGTGCCAGCAGTGACTCGGGGGCGCAGGAGACCCAGTACTTC. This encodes CASSDSGAQETQYF.